The present entry profiles one T cell receptor (beta chain) with its context. The CDR3 has 14 residues. V was clipped by 2 bases and J by 4 bases; unmatched bases: 4. The germline V gene has CDR1 SGDLS and CDR2 YYNGEE. The data stem from a study of blood T cell repertoires in COVID-19. As for the study in general: Specimens from acute and convalescent COVID-19 originated in the United States, Italy and Spain. In each case, the material was cDNA or gDNA derived from T cells, B-cell-depleted T cells, or PBMCs.

Under the authors' procedure: Amplification of reference gene primers was used by the study to estimate nucleated cell counts. TCRdb keeps only in-frame clones here, not all; method: immunoSEQ multiplex PCR. D and trimming come from the DNA, and the V and J calls and clone size come from that table. The table shows 250,000 to 350,000 clones, with roughly 88% occurring only once. The chain uses TRBV9 and TRBJ2-5; 8 nucleotides line up with TRBD2. This clonotype originated in a woman in her forties or fifties with acute or convalescent COVID-19. The sample comprised peripheral blood. The CDR3 bases are TGTGCCAGCAGCGTTACAGCGGGAGTAGAGACCCAGTACTTC. Its translation: CASSVTAGVETQYF.